Presented here are 30 T cell receptor beta chains from one specimen sequenced in a study of cytomegalovirus exposure and HLA in healthy donors. Repertoires were generated with immunoSEQ multiplex PCR, while TCRdb's copy carries only in-frame clones and drops some. The sample has under 200,000 clones; about nine tenths are singletons. Sample: PBMCs. These receptors were collected from a woman aged 25 to 39 in good health and CMV-seronegative.

The chain links TRBV7-9 to TRBJ2-7; D is unclear. Germline assignment: CDR1 SEHNR and CDR2 FQNEAQ (reference sequence). V was cut by 6 bases and J by 1 base, with 7 bases left in between. The CDR3 has 12 residues. CDR3 in DNA: TGTGCCAGCAGTTTCTCATCCTACGAGCAGTACTTC. Amino acids: CASSFSSYEQYF.

V and J are TRBV4-3 and TRBJ2-3, with 11 bases matching TRBD1. The V and J ends lost 0 bases and 4 bases, in that order; junction bases with no gene match: 3. The CDR3 has 16 amino acids. Germline CDR1 LGHNA, CDR2 YSLEER. The CDR3 loop is CASSQERTGGPDTQYF. As DNA, the CDR3 is TGCGCCAGCAGCCAAGAAAGGACAGGGGGCCCAGATACGCAGTATTTT.

The rearrangement uses TRBV2 and TRBJ2-5; the match to TRBD2 covers 11 bases. Unmatched junction bases numbered 6, after V lost 4 bases and J lost 5 bases. The CDR3 has 15 residues. Germline assignment: CDR1 SNHLY and CDR2 FYNNEI. The chain's CDR3 is CASSVLAGGRETQYF. The DNA for the CDR3 is TGTGCCAGCAGTGTCCTAGCGGGGGGTAGGGAGACCCAGTACTTC.

This rearrangement joins TRBV9 to TRBJ1-1, with D maybe TRBD1 (5 bases). Per the germline V gene, CDR1 is SGDLS and CDR2 is YYNGEE. V was trimmed by 0 bases and J by 6 bases, leaving 12 bases between them. This CDR3 comprises 14 residues. The CDR3 DNA follows: TGTGCCAGCAGCGTAGGCGTCCGGGGGTCTGAAGCTTTCTTT. Protein product: CASSVGVRGSEAFF.

The chain employs TRBV27 and TRBJ2-3, with a possible D match to TRBD2 (5 bases). Germline values: CDR1 MNHEY, CDR2 SMNVEV (reference sequence). The CDR3 loop spans 14 amino acids. The ends were cut back, 4 bases at V and 4 bases at J, with 12 bases in the middle. CDR3 in DNA: TGTGCCAGCAGTTCATCCACCGGGGCAGATACGCAGTATTTT. Its translation is CASSSSTGADTQYF.

V and J are TRBV6-5 and TRBJ2-5, with D perhaps TRBD1 (6 bases). The V gene lost 4 bases and the J gene lost 2 bases, with 14 bases spanning the gap. CDR1 and CDR2 from the germline V gene are MNHEY and SVGAGI. The length of the CDR3 is 15 residues. As DNA, the CDR3 is TGTGCCAGCAGTTCATGGGAAACAGGGCAAGAGACCCAGTACTTC. Translating it yields CASSSWETGQETQYF.

This clone occurred once. The chain uses TRBV18 and TRBJ1-5; 10 bases are shared with TRBD1. CDR1 and CDR2 (germline): KGHSH, LQKENI. The CDR3 runs to 16 residues. With V trimmed by 5 bases and J by 0 bases, 4 bases remained unmatched. CDR3 sequence reads: CASSSGTGVSNQPQHF. The DNA of the CDR3 is TGTGCCAGCTCATCGGGGACAGGGGTTAGCAATCAGCCCCAGCATTTT.

The V and J genes are TRBV5-1 and TRBJ2-7; TRBD1 or TRBD2 may be the D gene (6 bases each). CDR3 length: 13 amino acids. Germline lookup yields CDR1 SGHRS and CDR2 YFSETQ. V was clipped by 3 bases and J by 6 bases, with 13 bases between them. The CDR3 DNA follows: TGCGCCAGCAGCTCTACGGGGGCGGGCGAGCAGTACTTC. It specifies CASSSTGAGEQYF.

The chain couples TRBV5-1 to TRBJ1-1; possible D gene TRBD1, 6 bases. V was clipped by 0 bases and J by 2 bases, with 8 bases between them. The CDR3 length is 14 residues. Germline loops: CDR1 SGHRS, CDR2 YFSETQ. CDR3: CASSLGGGNTEAFF. The CDR3, as DNA: TGCGCCAGCAGCTTGGGAGGGGGTAACACTGAAGCTTTCTTT.

J is TRBJ2-1 and V is TRBV25-1; D is possibly TRBD2 (6 bases). This CDR3 spans 17 amino acids. The V and J ends lost 2 bases and 4 bases respectively, with 18 bases between them. Germline loops: CDR1 MGHDK, CDR2 SYGVNS. The CDR3 protein is CASSEITRGKHYNEQFF. For the CDR3, the DNA is TGTGCCAGCAGTGAAATCACCCGGGGGAAACATTACAATGAGCAGTTCTTC.

The rearrangement joins TRBV19 to TRBJ2-7; no clear D. There are 12 residues in the CDR3. Germline CDR1 LNHDA, CDR2 SQIVND (reference sequence). Trimming left V 4 bases short and J 2 bases short, with 6 bases between. This CDR3 is CASSTAPYEQYF. DNA of the CDR3: TGTGCCAGTAGTACAGCACCCTACGAGCAGTACTTC.

The chain recombines TRBV21-1 with TRBJ2-1; TRBD2, the table's D call, lacks a check against the DNA. TRBV21-1 is a recognized pseudogene. CDR3 length equals 17 residues. This CDR3 is CASSRSKLAEDINEQFF. The CDR3 DNA follows: TGTGCCAGCAGCAGGTCCAAACTAGCGGAGGATATTAATGAGCAGTTCTTC.

The chain employs TRBV25-1 and TRBJ2-1; no clear D gene. Germline V gene sequence: CDR1 MGHDK, CDR2 SYGVNS. There are 15 residues in the CDR3. With 2 bases removed from V and 4 bases from J, the gap between germline ends came to 12 bases. CDR3 protein: CASSETSDSYNEQFF. In DNA, the CDR3 is TGTGCCAGCAGTGAAACGAGCGACTCTTACAATGAGCAGTTCTTC.

V is TRBV29-1 and J is TRBJ2-1; 15 bases align to TRBD2. Germline-derived CDR1 and CDR2 are SQVTM and ANQGSEA. After removal of 6 bases from V and 3 bases from J, the junction contained 15 bases not matched to a gene. The CDR3 totals 19 residues. The CDR3 DNA reads as TGCAGCGTAGAACCTACCGGGACTAGCGGGGGGCTTTACTACAATGAGCAGTTCTTC. Translation gives CSVEPTGTSGGLYYNEQFF.

The chain joins TRBV5-1 to TRBJ2-1; 13 positions match TRBD2. This CDR3 contains 15 residues. V dropped 5 bases and J dropped 4; count of bases not matched to a gene: 3. CDR1 and CDR2 (germline): SGHRS, YFSETQ. CDR3 nucleotides: TGCGCCAGCAGATGGACTAGCGGGAGTTACAATGAGCAGTTCTTC. Its translation: CASRWTSGSYNEQFF.

On this clone: Other DNA sequences in the same sample also yield this CDR3. The gene calls are TRBV7-2 and TRBJ2-3; 11 bases fit TRBD2. Germline CDR1 is SGHTA and CDR2 is FQGNSA. Losses at the gene ends were 6 bases for V and 2 bases for J; bases not matched to a gene: 4. The CDR3 runs 15 residues. CDR3 bases: TGTGCCAGCAGACGGACTAGCGGGTACACAGATACGCAGTATTTT. Residues: CASRRTSGYTDTQYF.

As to this clone: An end of the junction differs from the germline gene, which may be a read error. This chain uses TRBV15 with TRBJ2-1, with D possibly matching TRBD1 (5 bases). Germline-derived CDR1 and CDR2 are LNHNV and YYDKDF (reference sequence). The length of the CDR3 is 15 residues. CDR3 sequence reads: CATSGDQGTYNEQFF. CDR3 coding DNA: TGTGCCACCAGCGGAGACCAGGGCACTTACAATGAGCAGTTCTTC.

The genes are TRBV6-5 and TRBJ2-7; D unresolved. CDR1 is MNHEY and CDR2 is SVGAGI in the germline V gene. This CDR3 region has 15 residues. Between the trimmed V and J ends, which lost 0 bases and 3 bases, there was a span of 12 bases. The CDR3 here is CASSYSSSWVYEQYF. For the CDR3, the DNA is TGTGCCAGCAGTTACTCGAGTAGTTGGGTCTACGAGCAGTACTTC.

This sequence joins TRBV7-9 and TRBJ2-1; D is undetermined. CDR1 and CDR2 from the germline V gene are SEHNR and FQNEAQ (reference sequence). Trimming took 2 bases from V and 12 from J, leaving 14 bases between them. The CDR3 length is 13 residues. The CDR3 DNA sequence: TGTGCCAGCAGCTTACTTCGGGTGGAGAGGCAGTTCTTC. Translating gives CASSLLRVERQFF.

The chain carries TRBV5-1 and TRBJ2-5; 7 bases align to TRBD1. This CDR3 spans 14 amino acids. V lost 5 bases and J lost 1; bases outside the gene matches: 5. Germline V lookup: CDR1 SGHRS, CDR2 YFSETQ. CDR3 bases: TGCGCCAGCAGGAGGGACAGTCTCCAAGAGACCCAGTACTTC. Amino acid sequence: CASRRDSLQETQYF.

V gene TRBV9 combines with J gene TRBJ2-1, with 9 nucleotides matching TRBD2. CDR1 SGDLS and CDR2 YYNGEE come from the germline V gene. The CDR3 has 16 residues. The V and J ends lost 3 bases and 9 bases, in that order; junction bases with no gene match: 13. CDR3 nucleotide sequence: TGTGCCAGCAGCGATCCGAGCGGGGGGCGTCGAAGTGAGCAGTTCTTC. Its protein product is CASSDPSGGRRSEQFF.

The rearrangement joins TRBV6-5 to TRBJ1-1, with TRBD1 identical over 7 bases. The ends lost 6 bases at V and 10 bases at J; junction bases unmatched: 8. CDR1 is MNHEY, CDR2 SVGAGI, per germline. This CDR3 contains 12 residues. The CDR3 coding sequence is TGTGCCAGCAGCACAGGGGTGGGGGTAGCTTTCTTT. It specifies CASSTGVGVAFF.

A few counts support this clone. The chain employs TRBV25-1 and TRBJ2-3, with D uncertain. The CDR3 is made up of 15 amino acids. From germline, CDR1 is MGHDK and CDR2 SYGVNS. V was cut by 7 bases and J by 0 bases, with 14 bases left in between. The CDR3 DNA reads as TGTGCCAGCATCGGGCGCTCCACTAGCACAGATACGCAGTATTTT. It codes for CASIGRSTSTDTQYF.

The rearrangement joins TRBV7-9 to TRBJ2-1; D unresolved. V was cut by 1 base and J by 1 base, with 8 bases left in between. The CDR3 spans 15 residues. From germline, CDR1 is SEHNR and CDR2 FQNEAQ (reference sequence). The CDR3 is CASSLVRLSYNEQFF. CDR3 nucleotide sequence: TGTGCCAGCAGCTTAGTTCGGCTGTCCTACAATGAGCAGTTCTTC.

This clone appeared once. The rearrangement uses TRBV9 and TRBJ1-2; D gene uncertain. V was trimmed by 4 bases and J by 3 bases, leaving 4 bases between them. Germline CDR1 SGDLS, CDR2 YYNGEE. The CDR3 length is 11 residues. CDR3 bases: TGTGCCAGCAGCAGGGACTATGGCTACACCTTC. This gives the protein CASSRDYGYTF. The entire variable domain, with the rest obtained from reference TRBV9 and TRBJ1-2, is as follows: DSGVTQTPKHLITATGQRVTLRCSPRSGDLSVYWYQQSLDQGLQFLIQYYNGEERAKGNILERFSAQQFPDLHSELNLSSLELGDSALYFCASSRDYGYTFGSGTRLTVV.

V is TRBV29-1 and J is TRBJ1-3; D gene uncertain. Trimming shortened V by 3 bases and J by 4 bases, and 4 bases separated the two germline ends. The CDR3 runs to 11 residues. Germline assignment: CDR1 SQVTM and CDR2 ANQGSEA. The DNA of the CDR3 is TGCAGCGTTGATAAGGGAAACACCATATATTTT. Translation: CSVDKGNTIYF.

The J gene is TRBJ1-6, the V gene TRBV7-3; 8 bases map to TRBD1. Trimming cost V 2 bases and J 10 bases; bases outside gene matches: 4. CDR1 and CDR2 (germline): SGHTA, FQGTGA. The CDR3 is made up of 14 amino acids. The CDR3 DNA follows: TGTGCCAGCAGCTTACAGGGGGCTGGGTCACCCCTCCACTTT. Translation: CASSLQGAGSPLHF.

The chain joins TRBV6-6 to TRBJ1-5, with a possible D match to TRBD1 (6 bases). Germline CDR1 is MNHNY and CDR2 is SVGAGI (reference sequence). With 6 bases removed from V and 4 bases from J, the gap between germline ends came to 13 bases. This CDR3 is 14 amino acids long. CDR3 amino acids: CASSPPGVNQPQHF. The CDR3 DNA follows: TGTGCCAGCAGCCCACCAGGGGTTAATCAGCCCCAGCATTTT.

The chain carries TRBV25-1 and TRBJ2-1, with D possibly being TRBD2 (6 bases). Trimming stripped 1 base from V and 4 bases from J, with 14 bases between. The CDR3 sequence is 16 residues long. The germline V gene encodes CDR1 MGHDK and CDR2 SYGVNS. CDR3 coding DNA: TGTGCCAGCAGTGAATTTACCCCCGGGGGATACAATGAGCAGTTCTTC. This codes for CASSEFTPGGYNEQFF.

The J gene is TRBJ2-7, the V gene TRBV4-3, with 7 positions matching TRBD2. Looked up from germline, CDR1 is LGHNA and CDR2 is YSLEER. This CDR3 has 15 amino acids. V was clipped by 1 base and J by 3 bases; unmatched bases: 6. The DNA of the CDR3 is TGCGCCAGCAGCCAAGGACCGGGGGGAGTCTACGAGCAGTACTTC. It codes for CASSQGPGGVYEQYF.